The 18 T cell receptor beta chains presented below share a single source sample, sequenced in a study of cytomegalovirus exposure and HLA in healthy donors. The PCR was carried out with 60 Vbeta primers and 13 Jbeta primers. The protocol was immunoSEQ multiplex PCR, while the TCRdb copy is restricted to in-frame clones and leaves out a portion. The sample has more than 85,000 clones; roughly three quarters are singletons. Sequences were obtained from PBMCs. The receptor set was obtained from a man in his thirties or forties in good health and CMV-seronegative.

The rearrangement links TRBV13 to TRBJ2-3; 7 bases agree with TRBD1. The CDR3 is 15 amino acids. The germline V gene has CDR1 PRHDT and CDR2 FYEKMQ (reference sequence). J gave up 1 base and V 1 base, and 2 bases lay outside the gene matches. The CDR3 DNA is TGTGCCAGCAGCTTAGACGACAGGGGCACAGATACGCAGTATTTT. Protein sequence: CASSLDDRGTDTQYF.

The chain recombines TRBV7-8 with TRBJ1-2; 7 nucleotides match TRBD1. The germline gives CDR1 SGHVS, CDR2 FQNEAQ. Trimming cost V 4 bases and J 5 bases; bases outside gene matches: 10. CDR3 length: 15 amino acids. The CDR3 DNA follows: TGTGCCAGCAGCTCCCCACAGGGGTTGGATTATGGCTACACCTTC. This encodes CASSSPQGLDYGYTF.

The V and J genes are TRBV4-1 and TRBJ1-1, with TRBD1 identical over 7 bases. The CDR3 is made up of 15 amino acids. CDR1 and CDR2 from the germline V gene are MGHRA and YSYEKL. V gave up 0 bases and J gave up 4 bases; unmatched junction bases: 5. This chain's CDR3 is CASSQEQAGGTEAFF. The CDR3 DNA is TGCGCCAGCAGCCAAGAACAAGCAGGGGGCACTGAAGCTTTCTTT.

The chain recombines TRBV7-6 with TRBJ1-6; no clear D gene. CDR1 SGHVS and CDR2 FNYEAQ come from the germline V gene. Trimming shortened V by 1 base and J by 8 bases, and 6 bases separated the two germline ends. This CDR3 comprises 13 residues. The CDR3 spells CASSLDGDSPLHF. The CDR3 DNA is TGTGCCAGCAGCTTAGACGGAGATTCACCCCTCCACTTT.

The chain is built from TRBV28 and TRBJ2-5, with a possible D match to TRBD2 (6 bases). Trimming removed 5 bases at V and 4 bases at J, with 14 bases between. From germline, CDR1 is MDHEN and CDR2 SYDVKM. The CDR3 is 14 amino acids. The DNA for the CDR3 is TGTGCCAGCAGTATCCCCGGGAGACGAGAGACCCAGTACTTC. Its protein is CASSIPGRRETQYF.

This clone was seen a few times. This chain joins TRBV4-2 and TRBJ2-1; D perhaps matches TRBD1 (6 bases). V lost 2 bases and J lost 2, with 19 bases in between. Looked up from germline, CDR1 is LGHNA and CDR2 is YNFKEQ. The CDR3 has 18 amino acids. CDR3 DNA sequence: TGTGCCAGCAGCCAAATGCCCAATTTTCCAGGGGCCTACAATGAGCAGTTCTTC. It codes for CASSQMPNFPGAYNEQFF.

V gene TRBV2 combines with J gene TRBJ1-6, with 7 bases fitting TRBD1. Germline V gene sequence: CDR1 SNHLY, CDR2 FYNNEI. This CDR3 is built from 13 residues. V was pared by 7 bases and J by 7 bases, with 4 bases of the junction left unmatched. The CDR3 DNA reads TGTGCCAGCATTTTGACAGGGAATTCACCCCTCCACTTT. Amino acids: CASILTGNSPLHF.

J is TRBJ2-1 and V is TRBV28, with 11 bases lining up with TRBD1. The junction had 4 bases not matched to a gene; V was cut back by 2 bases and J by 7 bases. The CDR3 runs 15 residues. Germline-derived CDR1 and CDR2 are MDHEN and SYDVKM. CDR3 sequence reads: CASSLAGTGGNEQFF. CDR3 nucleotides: TGTGCCAGCAGTTTAGCCGGGACAGGGGGAAATGAGCAGTTCTTC.

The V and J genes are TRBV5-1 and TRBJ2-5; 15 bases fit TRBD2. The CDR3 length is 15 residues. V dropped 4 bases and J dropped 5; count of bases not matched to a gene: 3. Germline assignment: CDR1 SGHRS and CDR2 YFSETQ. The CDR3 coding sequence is TGCGCCAGCAGCAAAGGACTAGCGGGAGGGGAGACCCAGTACTTC. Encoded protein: CASSKGLAGGETQYF.

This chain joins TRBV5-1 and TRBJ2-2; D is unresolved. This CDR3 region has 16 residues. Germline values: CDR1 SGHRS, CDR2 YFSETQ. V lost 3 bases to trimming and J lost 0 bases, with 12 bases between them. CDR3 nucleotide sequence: TGCGCCAGCAGCTGGAGCACTAACCCGAACACCGGGGAGCTGTTTTTT. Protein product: CASSWSTNPNTGELFF.

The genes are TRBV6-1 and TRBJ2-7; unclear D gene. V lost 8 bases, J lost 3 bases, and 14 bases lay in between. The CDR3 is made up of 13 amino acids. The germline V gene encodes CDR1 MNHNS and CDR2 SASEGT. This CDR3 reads CASWSREGYEQYF. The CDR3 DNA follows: TGTGCCAGCTGGAGCCGAGAAGGCTACGAGCAGTACTTC.

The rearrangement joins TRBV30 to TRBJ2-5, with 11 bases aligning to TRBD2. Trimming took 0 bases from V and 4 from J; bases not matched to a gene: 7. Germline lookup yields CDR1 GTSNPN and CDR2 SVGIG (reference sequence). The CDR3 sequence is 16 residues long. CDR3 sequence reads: CAWSVLRTSGSETQYF. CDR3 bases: TGTGCCTGGAGTGTACTAAGGACTAGCGGGTCAGAGACCCAGTACTTC.

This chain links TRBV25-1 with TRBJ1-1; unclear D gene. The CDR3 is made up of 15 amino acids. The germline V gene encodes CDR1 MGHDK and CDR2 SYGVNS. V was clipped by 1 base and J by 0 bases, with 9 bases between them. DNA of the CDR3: TGTGCCAGCAGTGAATCTAGCGCCTTGAACACTGAAGCTTTCTTT. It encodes CASSESSALNTEAFF.

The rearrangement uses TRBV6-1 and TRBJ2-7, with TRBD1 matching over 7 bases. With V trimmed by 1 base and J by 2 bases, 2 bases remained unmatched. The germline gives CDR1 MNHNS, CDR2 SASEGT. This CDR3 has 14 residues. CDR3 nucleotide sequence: TGTGCCAGCAGTGAAGGAGACAGGGCCTACGAGCAGTACTTC. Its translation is CASSEGDRAYEQYF.

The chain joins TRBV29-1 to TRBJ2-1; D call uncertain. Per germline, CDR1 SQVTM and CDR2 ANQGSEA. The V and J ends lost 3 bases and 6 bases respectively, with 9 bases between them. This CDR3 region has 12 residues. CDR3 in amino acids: CSVDRGSNEQFF. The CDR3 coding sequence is TGCAGCGTTGACCGAGGAAGCAATGAGCAGTTCTTC.

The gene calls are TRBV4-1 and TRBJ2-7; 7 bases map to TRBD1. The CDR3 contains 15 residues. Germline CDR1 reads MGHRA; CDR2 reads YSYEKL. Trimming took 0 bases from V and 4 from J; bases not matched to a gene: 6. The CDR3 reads CASSQEPTGSYEQYF. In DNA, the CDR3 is TGCGCCAGCAGCCAAGAACCGACAGGGTCTTACGAGCAGTACTTC.

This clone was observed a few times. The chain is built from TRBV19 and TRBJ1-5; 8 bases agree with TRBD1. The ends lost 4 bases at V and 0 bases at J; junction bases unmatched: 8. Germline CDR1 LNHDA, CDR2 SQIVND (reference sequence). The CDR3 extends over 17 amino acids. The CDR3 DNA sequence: TGTGCCAGTAGTACAGGGACAGGATCGTATAGCAATCAGCCCCAGCATTTT. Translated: CASSTGTGSYSNQPQHF. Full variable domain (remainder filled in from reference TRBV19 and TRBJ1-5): DGGITQSPKYLFRKEGQNVTLSCEQNLNHDAMYWYRQDPGQGLRLIYYSQIVNDFQKGDIAEGYSVSREKKESFPLTVTSAQKNPTAFYLCASSTGTGSYSNQPQHFGDGTRLSIL.

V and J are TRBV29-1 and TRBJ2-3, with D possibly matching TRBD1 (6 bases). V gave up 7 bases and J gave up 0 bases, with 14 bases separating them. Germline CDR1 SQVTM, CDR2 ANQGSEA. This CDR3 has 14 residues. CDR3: CSAGQRLSTDTQYF. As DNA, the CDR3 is TGCAGCGCGGGACAACGCTTAAGCACAGATACGCAGTATTTT.